This entry lists 24 T cell receptor beta chains sequenced from one sample in a study of cytomegalovirus exposure and HLA in healthy donors. Researchers ran the PCR with 60 Vbeta and 13 Jbeta primers. Assay used: immunoSEQ multiplex PCR; TCRdb lists only in-frame clones, some missing. The table has approximately 160,000 clones, just under 80% seen once. Sequenced: PBMCs. The receptors derive from a young man in good health and CMV-seropositive.

The CDR3 DNA reads as TGTGCCAGTAGTGAGCGGGGTTGGGGCAATGAGCAGTTCTTC. Translation gives CASSERGWGNEQFF. The chain has TRBV19 and TRBJ2-1; 7 positions match TRBD2. The CDR3 loop spans 14 amino acids. Germline trimming cut 5 bases from V and 6 bases from J; bases unmatched to any gene: 7. The V gene's germline CDR1 is LNHDA and CDR2 SQIVND (reference sequence).

With regard to this clone: A read error is likely, as this CDR3 ends without the conserved phenylalanine or tryptophan. The chain has TRBV6-5 and TRBJ1-6; D gene unclear. Per the germline V gene, CDR1 is MNHEY and CDR2 is SVGAGI. The CDR3 has 14 amino acids. The germline V and J ends were trimmed by 8 bases and 0 bases, with 8 bases remaining between them. CDR3 amino acids: CASAVGSYNSPLHL. CDR3 bases: TGTGCCAGCGCGGTTGGCTCCTATAATTCACCCCTCCACCTT.

This clone turned up a few times. The J gene is TRBJ1-3, the V gene TRBV4-1; tentative D call: TRBD1 (5 bases). V lost 0 bases and J 7 bases, leaving 7 bases between the germline ends. Germline V gives CDR1 MGHRA, CDR2 YSYEKL. This CDR3 is built from 13 residues. DNA of the CDR3: TGCGCCAGCAGCCAAGACGCAGGGAACACCATATATTTT. As protein: CASSQDAGNTIYF.

This clone was picked up a small number of times. This chain connects TRBV5-4 to TRBJ2-7, with 8 bases fitting TRBD1. Germline V gene lookup returns CDR1 SGHNT and CDR2 YYREEE (reference sequence). V shed 4 bases, J shed 3 bases, and the junction held 6 bases outside the gene matches. The CDR3 is 14 residues long. The CDR3 loop is CASSKDRADYEQYF. CDR3 nucleotide sequence: TGTGCCAGCAGCAAGGACAGGGCAGACTACGAGCAGTACTTC.

The rearrangement uses TRBV10-2 and TRBJ2-7; D may be TRBD1 (7 bases). Germline CDR1 is WSHSY and CDR2 is SAAADI. CDR3 length: 13 residues. Trimming shortened V by 7 bases and J by 3 bases, and 13 bases separated the two germline ends. The CDR3 coding sequence is TGCGCCAGCACAGGGGGAGGTAGCTACGAGCAGTACTTC. This encodes CASTGGGSYEQYF.

The chain recombines TRBV10-1 with TRBJ2-1, with D maybe TRBD1 (5 bases). The V end was cut by 4 bases, the J end by 6 bases, with 10 bases between. Germline CDR1 is WNHNN and CDR2 is SYGVQD (reference sequence). The CDR3 length is 13 residues. The chain's CDR3 is CASSGSRVNEQFF. The DNA for the CDR3 is TGCGCCAGCAGTGGATCCAGGGTCAATGAGCAGTTCTTC.

The chain couples TRBV30 to TRBJ1-2; 10 positions agree with TRBD1. This CDR3 region has 13 residues. Germline V lookup: CDR1 GTSNPN, CDR2 SVGIG (reference sequence). With V trimmed by 3 bases and J by 8 bases, 6 bases remained unmatched. CDR3 nucleotides: TGTGCCTGGAGCCGACAGGGGGCACACGGCTACACCTTC. Protein sequence: CAWSRQGAHGYTF. Supplemented by reference TRBV30 and TRBJ1-2, the full variable domain reads SQTIHQWPATLVQPVGSPLSLECTVEGTSNPNLYWYRQAAGRGLQLLFYSVGIGQISSEVPQNLSASRPQDRQFILSSKKLLLSDSGFYLCAWSRQGAHGYTFGSGTRLTVV.

The chain links TRBV30 to TRBJ2-3; 8 bases are shared with TRBD2. After removal of 5 bases from V and 3 bases from J, the junction contained 10 bases not matched to a gene. Germline V CDR1 and CDR2: GTSNPN, SVGIG (reference sequence). This CDR3 comprises 15 residues. The DNA for the CDR3 is TGTGCCTGGGGGGACGGGACTAGTGGAACAGATACGCAGTATTTT. Translated, it gives CAWGDGTSGTDTQYF.

This clone was found a few times. This rearrangement joins TRBV5-4 to TRBJ1-2; D is uncertain. Between the trimmed V and J ends, which lost 3 bases and 7 bases, there was a span of 13 bases. This CDR3 is built from 13 residues. Germline CDR1 is SGHNT and CDR2 is YYREEE (reference sequence). The CDR3 loop reads CASSSSGGAGYTF. CDR3 DNA: TGTGCCAGCAGCTCGTCCGGTGGTGCTGGCTACACCTTC.

The J gene is TRBJ1-1, the V gene TRBV14, with TRBD1 identical over 7 bases. Germline V gene sequence: CDR1 SGHDN, CDR2 FVKESK. This CDR3 is 13 amino acids long. Germline trimming cut 7 bases from V and 0 bases from J; bases unmatched to any gene: 2. CDR3 sequence reads: CASKGQMNTEAFF. The CDR3 DNA follows: TGTGCCAGCAAGGGACAGATGAACACTGAAGCTTTCTTT. The complete variable domain, with remaining parts taken from reference TRBV14 and TRBJ1-1, reads EAGVTQFPSHSVIEKGQTVTLRCDPISGHDNLYWYRRVMGKEIKFLLHFVKESKQDESGMPNNRFLAERTGGTYSTLKVQPAELEDSGVYFCASKGQMNTEAFFGQGTRLTVV.

V is TRBV30 and J is TRBJ2-1, with 10 bases identical to TRBD2. V dropped 3 bases and J dropped 5; count of bases not matched to a gene: 13. The germline gives CDR1 GTSNPN, CDR2 SVGIG (reference sequence). This CDR3 region has 17 residues. CDR3 residues: CAWSAIAGGFRNNEQFF. The CDR3, as DNA: TGTGCCTGGAGCGCCATAGCGGGAGGCTTCAGGAACAATGAGCAGTTCTTC.

The chain employs TRBV7-2 and TRBJ2-5, with TRBD1 matching over 8 bases. Trimming cost V 5 bases and J 5 bases; bases outside gene matches: 4. Germline CDR1 is SGHTA and CDR2 is FQGNSA. The CDR3 is 13 amino acids. CDR3 nucleotide sequence: TGTGCCAGCAGCCGGACAGGGCCGGAGACCCAGTACTTC. This codes for CASSRTGPETQYF.

This clone showed up just a few times. The chain combines TRBV4-1 with TRBJ2-1, with D tentatively TRBD1 (5 bases). The V and J ends lost 1 base and 5 bases respectively, with 9 bases between them. The CDR3 is 14 amino acids. CDR1 is MGHRA, CDR2 YSYEKL, per germline. CDR3 coding DNA: TGCGCCAGCAGCCAAGTCGAAGGGGACAATGAGCAGTTCTTC. As protein: CASSQVEGDNEQFF.

The chain has TRBV5-4 and TRBJ2-2; 9 bases align to TRBD1. CDR3 size: 17 residues. J lost 4 bases, V lost 4 bases, and 11 bases had no gene match. CDR1 SGHNT and CDR2 YYREEE come from the germline V gene (reference sequence). Written as DNA, the CDR3 is TGTGCCAGCAGCGTGGGGGGGGGACAGGGTGCCACCGGGGAGCTGTTTTTT. Its protein is CASSVGGGQGATGELFF.

Here the CDR3 DNA reads TGTGCCATCAGACTGGGACAGGGAGATTACAATGAGCAGTTCTTC. Translation: CAIRLGQGDYNEQFF. The chain couples TRBV10-3 to TRBJ2-1, with 9 bases identical to TRBD1. Trimming removed 6 bases from V and 4 bases from J; junction bases left unmatched: 7. This CDR3 is 15 amino acids long. Germline V gene sequence: CDR1 ENHRY, CDR2 SYGVKD.

The rearrangement links TRBV6-6 to TRBJ2-2; TRBD2 is a possible D gene (5 bases). The CDR3 length is 15 residues. Trimming removed 6 bases at V and 3 bases at J, with 14 bases between. The germline gives CDR1 MNHNY, CDR2 SVGAGI (reference sequence). CDR3 DNA: TGTGCCAGCAGCCAGGAAGTGGACTACACCGGGGAGCTGTTTTTT. Translating gives CASSQEVDYTGELFF.

The rearrangement joins TRBV7-6 to TRBJ2-5; D may be TRBD2 (6 bases). Matching the DNA end better, TRBJ2-7 makes the J call doubtful. Germline-derived CDR1 and CDR2 are SGHVS and FNYEAQ. CDR3 size: 15 residues. CDR3 sequence reads: CASSPSWGVSHEQYF. Written as DNA, the CDR3 is TGTGCCAGCAGCCCATCTTGGGGGGTTTCCCACGAGCAGTACTTC.

The chain combines TRBV29-1 with TRBJ2-7; 13 nucleotides match TRBD2. Germline values: CDR1 SQVTM, CDR2 ANQGSEA. Losses at the gene ends were 7 bases for V and 3 bases for J; bases not matched to a gene: 0. This CDR3 has 12 amino acids. The CDR3 DNA reads as TGCAGCGGGACTAGCGGGAGCTACGAGCAGTACTTC. It codes for CSGTSGSYEQYF.

For this clone: The conserved closing phenylalanine or tryptophan is absent in this CDR3, likely reflecting a read error. Here the CDR3 DNA reads TGTGCCAGCAGCCCGATACAGAATTCACCCCTCCACCTT. It yields the protein CASSPIQNSPLHL. This chain joins TRBV6-6 and TRBJ1-6; no firm D call. The CDR3 is made up of 13 amino acids. V lost 6 bases and J 7 bases, leaving 10 bases between the germline ends. The germline V gene has CDR1 MNHNY and CDR2 SVGAGI (reference sequence).

This clone has just a few counts. The chain combines TRBV5-1 with TRBJ2-1; TRBD2 aligns across 8 bases. Germline V CDR1 and CDR2: SGHRS, YFSETQ. The CDR3 runs to 15 residues. V was clipped by 2 bases and J by 5 bases; unmatched bases: 6. CDR3 residues: CASSLDSGANNEQFF. DNA of the CDR3: TGCGCCAGCAGCTTAGATAGCGGGGCTAACAATGAGCAGTTCTTC. The complete variable domain, with remaining parts taken from reference TRBV5-1 and TRBJ2-1, reads KAGVTQTPRYLIKTRGQQVTLSCSPISGHRSVSWYQQTPGQGLQFLFEYFSETQRNKGNFPGRFSGRQFSNSRSEMNVSTLELGDSALYLCASSLDSGANNEQFFGPGTRLTVL.

V is TRBV9 and J is TRBJ2-1; D gene uncertain. This CDR3 has 18 amino acids. The germline CDR1 and CDR2 sequences are SGDLS and YYNGEE. V gave up 0 bases and J gave up 4 bases, with 20 bases separating them. The CDR3 here is CASSVDGRVGSLYNEQFF. CDR3 nucleotides: TGTGCCAGCAGCGTAGATGGGCGCGTGGGCTCATTGTACAATGAGCAGTTCTTC. The full variable domain, in which reference TRBV9 and TRBJ2-1 provide the parts outside the CDR3, is DSGVTQTPKHLITATGQRVTLRCSPRSGDLSVYWYQQSLDQGLQFLIQYYNGEERAKGNILERFSAQQFPDLHSELNLSSLELGDSALYFCASSVDGRVGSLYNEQFFGPGTRLTVL.

The rearrangement joins TRBV14 to TRBJ1-2, with a possible D match to TRBD1 (6 bases). Trimming stripped 4 bases from V and 4 bases from J, with 16 bases between. Germline assignment: CDR1 SGHDN and CDR2 FVKESK. CDR3 length: 15 amino acids. The CDR3 coding sequence is TGTGCCAGCAGCCCAACGGGGGGCAGGGGCTATGGCTACACCTTC. This sequence encodes CASSPTGGRGYGYTF. The full variable domain, its missing parts supplied by reference TRBV14 and TRBJ1-2, is EAGVTQFPSHSVIEKGQTVTLRCDPISGHDNLYWYRRVMGKEIKFLLHFVKESKQDESGMPNNRFLAERTGGTYSTLKVQPAELEDSGVYFCASSPTGGRGYGYTFGSGTRLTVV.

This chain joins TRBV28 and TRBJ1-5; D is unclear. CDR3 length equals 14 residues. Germline loops: CDR1 MDHEN, CDR2 SYDVKM. Trimming removed 6 bases at V and 4 bases at J, with 13 bases between. Here the CDR3 reads CASSRYFRNQPQHF. CDR3 nucleotide sequence: TGTGCCAGCAGCCGCTACTTCAGGAATCAGCCCCAGCATTTT.

The chain uses TRBV6-4 and TRBJ2-1, with D tentatively TRBD2 (7 bases). Trimming shortened V by 4 bases and J by 1 base, and 14 bases separated the two germline ends. The germline CDR1 and CDR2 sequences are MRHNA and SNTAGT. This CDR3 contains 16 residues. CDR3 DNA sequence: TGTGCCAGCAGTGTCCGGGGGGCAGGTTCCTACAATGAGCAGTTCTTC. Protein product: CASSVRGAGSYNEQFF.